Below are 25 T cell receptor beta chains sequenced from a single sample in a study of shared clonotypes between healthy human individuals. The data were produced by immunoSEQ multiplex PCR, yet TCRdb's version contains in-frame clones alone and is incomplete. The sample has about 1.1 million clones, approximately 77% seen once; the top ten hold more than 0.85%. The sample consisted of memory CD4+ T cells from PBMCs. Described subset: CD45RA-negative fraction. All receptors come from a young man in good health. Some clones in this sample may be carry-over from other donors' samples.

The V gene is TRBV30, the J gene TRBJ2-1; 8 bases are shared with TRBD2. Germline CDR1 and CDR2: GTSNPN and SVGIG (reference sequence). Germline trimming cut 1 base from V and 8 bases from J; bases unmatched to any gene: 13. This CDR3 has 16 residues. The CDR3 DNA reads TGTGCCTGGAGTGCCTCTTGGGGACTAGAGAGGGATGAGCAGTTCTTC. Translating it yields CAWSASWGLERDEQFF.

The chain combines TRBV27 with TRBJ2-7, with D tentatively TRBD1 or TRBD2 (5 bases each). Germline V gives CDR1 MNHEY, CDR2 SMNVEV (reference sequence). This CDR3 is 15 amino acids long. Trimming pared 2 bases from V and 5 bases from J, leaving 16 bases between. The CDR3: CASSLGTPRPNEQYF. The CDR3 DNA reads TGTGCCAGCAGTTTAGGGACGCCAAGGCCGAACGAGCAGTACTTC.

This clone was seen a few times. J is TRBJ1-1 and V is TRBV7-9, with TRBD1 identical over 7 bases. The CDR3 has 14 residues. Looked up from germline, CDR1 is SEHNR and CDR2 is FQNEAQ (reference sequence). The ends lost 6 bases at V and 4 bases at J; junction bases unmatched: 8. Here the CDR3 DNA reads TGTGCCAGCAGGTCCCCCGACAGGGCCACTGAAGCTTTCTTT. It yields the protein CASRSPDRATEAFF.

This sequence joins TRBV19 and TRBJ1-5; 9 nucleotides match TRBD1. J lost 7 bases, V lost 5 bases, and 6 bases had no gene match. The V gene's germline CDR1 is LNHDA and CDR2 SQIVND (reference sequence). The CDR3 sequence is 14 residues long. CDR3 nucleotides: TGTGCCAGTAGTGGGACAGGGAACGGCCAGCCCCAGCATTTT. Translation: CASSGTGNGQPQHF. The full variable domain, its missing parts supplied by reference TRBV19 and TRBJ1-5, is DGGITQSPKYLFRKEGQNVTLSCEQNLNHDAMYWYRQDPGQGLRLIYYSQIVNDFQKGDIAEGYSVSREKKESFPLTVTSAQKNPTAFYLCASSGTGNGQPQHFGDGTRLSIL.

A single count supports this clone. This chain connects TRBV6-6 to TRBJ2-2; the D is unclear. From germline, CDR1 is MNHNY and CDR2 SVGAGI (reference sequence). With 2 bases removed from V and 3 bases from J, the gap between germline ends came to 7 bases. The CDR3 totals 14 residues. CDR3 region: CASSYISHTGELFF. The CDR3 DNA is TGTGCCAGCAGTTACATATCACACACCGGGGAGCTGTTTTTT.

The rearrangement uses TRBV28 and TRBJ2-7, with TRBD1 matching 8 bases. V gave up 2 bases and J gave up 5 bases; unmatched junction bases: 8. Germline CDR1 and CDR2: MDHEN and SYDVKM. The CDR3 loop spans 15 amino acids. The CDR3 protein is CASSLTGQGANEQYF. The CDR3 bases are TGTGCCAGCAGTTTAACTGGCCAGGGGGCCAACGAGCAGTACTTC.

The V and J genes are TRBV5-8 and TRBJ2-3; TRBD2 matches 8 bases. V shed 3 bases and J 0 bases; nucleotides not matched to a gene: 3. The CDR3 runs 15 residues. Germline CDR1 and CDR2: SGHTS and YDEGEE. DNA for the CDR3: TGTGCCAGCAGCTGGGGACTAGTCAGCACAGATACGCAGTATTTT. Amino acids: CASSWGLVSTDTQYF. Supplemented by reference TRBV5-8 and TRBJ2-3, the full variable domain reads EAGVTQSPTHLIKTRGQQATLRCSPISGHTSVYWYQQALGLGLQFLLWYDEGEERNRGNFPPRFSGRQFPNYSSELNVNALELEDSALYLCASSWGLVSTDTQYFGPGTRLTVL.

The chain uses TRBV6-1 and TRBJ2-2; 7 bases fit TRBD1. CDR3 length: 15 amino acids. The germline V gene encodes CDR1 MNHNS and CDR2 SASEGT. J lost 2 bases, V lost 6 bases, and 6 bases had no gene match. This chain's CDR3 is CASSLTGYNTGELFF. The DNA of the CDR3 is TGTGCCAGCAGCCTGACAGGGTATAACACCGGGGAGCTGTTTTTT.

V usage is TRBV5-1 and J usage is TRBJ2-7; D perhaps matches TRBD2 (7 bases). This CDR3 region has 15 residues. Germline loops: CDR1 SGHRS, CDR2 YFSETQ. Trimming took off 4 bases at V and 9 bases at J, with 23 bases between the two ends. CDR3 protein: CASSRAGDTIRGQYF. The CDR3 coding sequence is TGCGCCAGCAGCCGGGCGGGGGACACTATACGAGGGCAGTACTTC.

This clone was seen a few times. The J gene is TRBJ2-5, the V gene TRBV7-2, with D tentatively TRBD2 (6 bases). Germline CDR1 SGHTA, CDR2 FQGNSA. This CDR3 is 14 amino acids long. Trimming removed 4 bases from V and 9 bases from J, with 18 bases in between. The CDR3 DNA sequence: TGTGCCAGCAGCTCGGTGGGGGGAGGTACTTCCCAGTACTTC. It codes for CASSSVGGGTSQYF.

The rearrangement links TRBV28 to TRBJ2-7; TRBD2 matches 11 bases. Germline V CDR1 and CDR2: MDHEN, SYDVKM. CDR3 length equals 15 residues. J was trimmed by 1 base and V by 7 bases; bases with no gene match: 6. Here the CDR3 DNA reads TGTGCCAGCACCATTGGGACTAGCGGTTCCTACGAGCAGTACTTC. Its translation: CASTIGTSGSYEQYF.

The V gene is TRBV18, the J gene TRBJ1-5, with no clear D. Germline CDR1 KGHSH, CDR2 LQKENI. This CDR3 has 17 residues. V was cut by 2 bases and J by 2 bases, with 16 bases left in between. The CDR3 bases are TGTGCCAGCTCACCAATGGGATTGGGCCCTGGCAATCAGCCCCAGCATTTT. It codes for CASSPMGLGPGNQPQHF.

This sequence joins TRBV9 and TRBJ1-2; unclear D gene. CDR3 length equals 14 residues. Deletions cut 0 bases from V and 4 bases from J, with 10 bases between. Germline lookup yields CDR1 SGDLS and CDR2 YYNGEE. CDR3 protein: CASSVGPEPYGYTF. The CDR3 DNA is TGTGCCAGCAGCGTAGGCCCTGAACCCTATGGCTACACCTTC. The full variable domain, with the rest looked up from reference TRBV9 and TRBJ1-2, is DSGVTQTPKHLITATGQRVTLRCSPRSGDLSVYWYQQSLDQGLQFLIQYYNGEERAKGNILERFSAQQFPDLHSELNLSSLELGDSALYFCASSVGPEPYGYTFGSGTRLTVV.

The gene calls are TRBV5-4 and TRBJ1-2; D gene uncertain. The CDR3 runs to 15 residues. V dropped 0 bases and J dropped 2 bases, with 11 bases sitting between them. CDR1 SGHNT and CDR2 YYREEE come from the germline V gene (reference sequence). DNA of the CDR3: TGTGCCAGCAGCTTGGGTAGGGTTAGCAACTATGGCTACACCTTC. It encodes CASSLGRVSNYGYTF.

This chain uses TRBV30 with TRBJ2-3; TRBD2 aligns across 8 bases. Looked up from germline, CDR1 is GTSNPN and CDR2 is SVGIG (reference sequence). V was pared by 8 bases and J by 3 bases, with 10 bases of the junction left unmatched. This CDR3 is built from 14 residues. The CDR3 nucleotides are TGTGCCGGTATTAACTCGGGAGGGACAGATACGCAGTATTTT. As protein: CAGINSGGTDTQYF. The whole variable domain, filled in from reference TRBV30 and TRBJ2-3, reads SQTIHQWPATLVQPVGSPLSLECTVEGTSNPNLYWYRQAAGRGLQLLFYSVGIGQISSEVPQNLSASRPQDRQFILSSKKLLLSDSGFYLCAGINSGGTDTQYFGPGTRLTVL.

The rearrangement joins TRBV5-8 to TRBJ2-2; 10 nucleotides agree with TRBD1. J was trimmed by 7 bases and V by 1 base; bases with no gene match: 4. The germline gives CDR1 SGHTS, CDR2 YDEGEE. This CDR3 is 15 amino acids long. The CDR3: CASSLRQGAYGELFF. The CDR3 nucleotides are TGTGCCAGCAGCTTGAGACAGGGGGCATACGGGGAGCTGTTTTTT.

This sequence joins TRBV2 and TRBJ2-3; D unresolved. Germline assignment: CDR1 SNHLY and CDR2 FYNNEI. The CDR3 is 15 residues long. V was pared by 7 bases and J by 3 bases, with 17 bases between. The CDR3 DNA is TGTGCCAGCACTCGGAATGGGTTCGAGACAGATACGCAGTATTTT. This codes for CASTRNGFETDTQYF.

Comment on this clone: A much larger clone lies a single base off, so this may be a read error. This chain links TRBV6-6 with TRBJ1-1; D call uncertain. CDR1 is MNHNY and CDR2 is SVGAGI in the germline V gene (reference sequence). CDR3 length equals 9 residues. The CDR3 loop reads CASSSEVFF. Written as DNA, the CDR3 is TGTGCCAGCAGTTCTGAAGTTTTCTTT.

The gene calls are TRBV5-4 and TRBJ2-3; maybe TRBD2 (6 bases). Germline lookup yields CDR1 SGHNT and CDR2 YYREEE (reference sequence). V lost 1 base, J lost 1 base, and 10 bases lay in between. The CDR3 sequence is 15 residues long. This CDR3 is CASSLMASGTDTQYF. The DNA for the CDR3 is TGTGCCAGCAGCTTGATGGCTAGCGGCACAGATACGCAGTATTTT.

On this clone itself: Other nucleotide sequences in the sample specify the same CDR3. V gene TRBV5-1 combines with J gene TRBJ2-1, with D perhaps matching TRBD2 (6 bases). Trimming took 1 base from V and 4 from J, leaving 12 bases between them. Germline V gene sequence: CDR1 SGHRS, CDR2 YFSETQ. The CDR3 has 15 amino acids. CDR3 amino acids: CASSLTGGNYNEQFF. In nucleotides, the CDR3 is TGCGCCAGCAGCTTGACTGGCGGGAATTACAATGAGCAGTTCTTC.

This clone has a handful of counts. The genes are TRBV29-1 and TRBJ2-5; D perhaps matches TRBD1 (6 bases). V lost 1 base, J lost 1 base, and 13 bases lay in between. This CDR3 is built from 15 residues. Germline V gene lookup returns CDR1 SQVTM and CDR2 ANQGSEA. The CDR3 nucleotides read TGCAGCGTTGAAGGCGCGAACAGGGCCCAAGAGACCCAGTACTTC. Residues: CSVEGANRAQETQYF.

V and J are TRBV20-1 and TRBJ2-1; 7 bases line up with TRBD2. Germline CDR1 and CDR2: DFQATT and SNEGSKA (reference sequence). This CDR3 has 11 amino acids. Trimming removed 3 bases from V and 10 bases from J; junction bases left unmatched: 3. CDR3 region: CSARLREEQFF. DNA of the CDR3: TGCAGTGCTAGGTTGCGGGAGGAGCAGTTCTTC.

This clone has a count of ten or more. The CDR3 bases are TGTGCCAGCAGTTTCGTTGGGTTGCGCCGTGTCGGCGGGAAACACACAGATACGCAGTATTTT. Protein sequence: CASSFVGLRRVGGKHTDTQYF. This chain connects TRBV27 to TRBJ2-3, with TRBD2 as a possible D gene (6 bases). The ends were cut back, 3 bases at V and 2 bases at J, with 30 bases in the middle. Germline V gene lookup returns CDR1 MNHEY and CDR2 SMNVEV (reference sequence). The CDR3 has 21 amino acids.

This rearrangement joins TRBV6-5 to TRBJ2-1, with 10 nucleotides matching TRBD1. The length of the CDR3 is 15 residues. Germline CDR1 reads MNHEY; CDR2 reads SVGAGI. The trim removed 6 bases at V and 4 bases at J, leaving 6 bases unmatched. The CDR3 loop is CASSGGDRGYNEQFF. CDR3 in DNA: TGTGCCAGCAGCGGGGGGGACAGGGGTTACAATGAGCAGTTCTTC.

CDR3 DNA sequence: TGTGCCAGCAGTCACCTGACAACCCCATCCAGCAATCAGCCCCAGCATTTT. Translation: CASSHLTTPSSNQPQHF. The J gene is TRBJ1-5, the V gene TRBV28; D unresolved. Trimming stripped 5 bases from V and 1 base from J, with 18 bases between. This CDR3 is built from 17 residues. CDR1 is MDHEN, CDR2 SYDVKM, per germline.